In its sample, the clone carrying this T cell receptor (beta chain) was seen a few times. Its target is not known. This sample is drawn from a study of blood T cells in healthy people across ages. Overall study results and limits: Higher diversity and more naive CD4+ cells were features of long-lived donors, compared to aged donors.

The authors drew about 9.5 milliliters of peripheral blood from each donor. Combining a sample-barcoded 5' primer with a J-beta primer mix, a second PCR ran for roughly 6 to 12 cycles. TCRdb re-derived calls from the 5' RACE reads in MiXCR, one entry per CDR3 protein. The data hold about 1 million distinct CDR3 sequences, with 25% observed a single time. CDR3 length equals 16 residues. Trimming removed 5 bases at V and 5 bases at J, with 18 bases between. Germline CDR1 reads SGHTA; CDR2 reads FQGNSA. These data were likewise used in another study, on T cells of mothers and their children.

Sequencing used blood. The chain recombines TRBV7-2 with TRBJ1-4; the D is unclear. This sequence originates from a girl aged 2 to 9 in good health. The CDR3 loop reads CASSLNWAVRNEKLFF. The DNA of the CDR3 is TGTGCCAGCAGCCTTAACTGGGCAGTAAGAAATGAAAAACTGTTTTTT. The complete variable domain, with remaining parts taken from reference TRBV7-2 and TRBJ1-4, reads GAGVSQSPSNKVTEKGKDVELRCDPISGHTALYWYRQSLGQGLEFLIYFQGNSAPDKSGLPSDRFSAERTGGSVSTLTIQRTQQEDSAVYLCASSLNWAVRNEKLFFGSGTQLSVL.